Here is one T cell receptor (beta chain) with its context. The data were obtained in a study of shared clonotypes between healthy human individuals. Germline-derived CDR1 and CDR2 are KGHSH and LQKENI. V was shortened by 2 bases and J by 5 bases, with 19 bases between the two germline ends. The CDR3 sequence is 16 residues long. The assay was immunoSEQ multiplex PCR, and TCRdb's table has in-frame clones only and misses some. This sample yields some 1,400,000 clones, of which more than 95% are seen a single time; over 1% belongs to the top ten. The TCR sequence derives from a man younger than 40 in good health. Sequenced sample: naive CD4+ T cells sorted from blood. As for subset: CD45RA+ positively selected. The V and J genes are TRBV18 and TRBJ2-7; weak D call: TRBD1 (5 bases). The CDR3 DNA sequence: TGTGCCAGCTCACCATTAGGGGCAGGCCTACGGGACGAGCAGTACTTC. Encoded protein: CASSPLGAGLRDEQYF. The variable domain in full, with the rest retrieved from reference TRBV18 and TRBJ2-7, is NAGVMQNPRHLVRRRGQEARLRCSPMKGHSHVYWYRQLPEEGLKFMVYLQKENIIDESGMPKERFSAEFPKEGPSILRIQQVVRGDSAAYFCASSPLGAGLRDEQYFGPGTRLTVT.